These 20 T cell receptor beta chains share one sample of origin, sequenced in a study of blood T cell repertoires in COVID-19. Measured with immunoSEQ multiplex PCR; TCRdb has only the in-frame clones, and not every one. This sample yields some 110,000 clones, of which roughly 80% are seen a single time; about 6.8% belongs to the top ten. The sample taken for sequencing was peripheral blood. Receptor source: a man in his 70s with acute or convalescent COVID-19.

The V call is TRBV20-1, the J call TRBJ1-5; no clear D. With 3 bases removed from V and 7 bases from J, the gap between germline ends came to 19 bases. Germline V gives CDR1 DFQATT, CDR2 SNEGSKA (reference sequence). CDR3 length: 15 residues. DNA of the CDR3: TGCAGTGCTAGTCGTGCTCAAGCCGGGAGACAGCCCCAGCATTTT. Its translation is CSASRAQAGRQPQHF.

V gene TRBV7-2 combines with J gene TRBJ2-3, with D maybe TRBD2 (5 bases). Germline CDR1 SGHTA, CDR2 FQGNSA. The V gene lost 5 bases and the J gene lost 10 bases, with 13 bases spanning the gap. This CDR3 is 12 amino acids long. The CDR3 sequence is CASSLTEEAQYF. CDR3 sequence (DNA): TGTGCCAGCAGCCTAACCGAGGAGGCGCAGTATTTT.

This clone was counted once. V and J are TRBV27 and TRBJ1-2; maybe TRBD1 (5 bases). Germline-derived CDR1 and CDR2 are MNHEY and SMNVEV (reference sequence). This CDR3 region has 15 residues. V was shortened by 3 bases and J by 3 bases, with 14 bases between the two germline ends. Here the CDR3 reads CASSFGGGLHYGYTF. CDR3 DNA sequence: TGTGCCAGCAGTTTCGGGGGTGGGTTACACTATGGCTACACCTTC.

The chain couples TRBV6-6 to TRBJ1-4; weak D call: TRBD1 (5 bases). This CDR3 has 15 residues. Germline V gene sequence: CDR1 MNHNY, CDR2 SVGAGI (reference sequence). The V end lost 0 bases, the J end lost 5 bases, and 10 bases lay between the germline ends. The CDR3 DNA reads TGTGCCAGCAGTTACTCGCCAGGGCAAAATGAAAAACTGTTTTTT. Its translation: CASSYSPGQNEKLFF.

The chain recombines TRBV3-1 (or the pseudogene TRBV3-2) with TRBJ2-7; TRBD2 is a possible D gene (6 bases). Trimming shortened V by 4 bases and J by 5 bases, and 12 bases separated the two germline ends. The germline gives CDR1 LGHDT, CDR2 YNNKEL (reference sequence). The CDR3 covers 13 residues. This CDR3 is CASSRGGGNEQYF. CDR3 in DNA: TGTGCCAGCAGCCGGGGAGGTGGGAACGAGCAGTACTTC.

The chain has TRBV7-3 and TRBJ2-1; TRBD2 agrees at 7 bases. The CDR3 length is 16 residues. With V trimmed by 0 bases and J by 9 bases, 11 bases remained unmatched. Germline V lookup: CDR1 SGHTA, CDR2 FQGTGA. This chain's CDR3 is CASSLTSGTNSVEQFF. CDR3 bases: TGTGCCAGCAGCTTAACGTCCGGGACTAACAGTGTTGAGCAGTTCTTC.

As regards this clone: The germline gene is not matched at one end of the junction; a read error may be the cause. The chain is built from TRBV2 and TRBJ1-6; D might be TRBD1 (5 bases). This CDR3 comprises 15 residues. The V gene's germline CDR1 is SNHLY and CDR2 FYNNEI. CDR3 residues: CASSEGLSNNSPLHF. CDR3 nucleotides: TGTGCCAGCAGTGAGGGACTCTCCAATAATTCACCCCTCCACTTT.

The J gene is TRBJ2-1, the V gene TRBV5-1, with D maybe TRBD2 (6 bases). This CDR3 contains 14 residues. V was shortened by 0 bases and J by 7 bases, with 11 bases between the two germline ends. Germline CDR1 and CDR2: SGHRS and YFSETQ. The CDR3 region has the DNA TGCGCCAGCAGCTTGGTCGGGAGTCAAAATGAGCAGTTCTTC. Encoded protein: CASSLVGSQNEQFF.

This clone was counted a few times. The V and J genes are TRBV3-1 (or the pseudogene TRBV3-2) and TRBJ1-1; the D gene is possibly TRBD1 (6 bases). Trimming took 1 base from V and 0 from J, leaving 6 bases between them. This CDR3 contains 14 residues. In germline, CDR1 is LGHDT, CDR2 YNNKEL (reference sequence). The CDR3 bases are TGTGCCAGCAGCCAAGGGACAGTGAACACTGAAGCTTTCTTT. Translating it yields CASSQGTVNTEAFF.

The V gene is TRBV6-2 or TRBV6-3, the J gene TRBJ1-2, with 8 bases identical to TRBD1. V trimming: 5 bases; J trimming: 7 bases; junction bases outside the gene matches: 9. In germline, CDR1 is MNHEY, CDR2 SVGEGT. This CDR3 has 14 amino acids. In DNA, the CDR3 is TGTGCCAGCAGTCAGGGGGCAGGATCGGGTGGCTACACCTTC. This translates into CASSQGAGSGGYTF.

The V and J genes are TRBV29-1 and TRBJ2-5; D possibly corresponds to TRBD1 (5 bases). The CDR3 covers 12 residues. CDR1 and CDR2 (germline): SQVTM, ANQGSEA. V lost 3 bases and J lost 3, with 8 bases in between. The CDR3 region has the DNA TGCAGCGTTGATCTAGGGGAAGAGACCCAGTACTTC. Encoded protein: CSVDLGEETQYF.

This sequence joins TRBV29-1 and TRBJ2-1; the match to TRBD2 covers 12 bases. V was clipped by 4 bases and J by 1 base; unmatched bases: 8. This CDR3 has 17 residues. Germline CDR1 is SQVTM and CDR2 is ANQGSEA. In DNA, the CDR3 is TGCAGCGTTGTCTGGACTAGCGGGACAAGGTCCTACAATGAGCAGTTCTTC. Protein: CSVVWTSGTRSYNEQFF.

J is TRBJ2-5 and V is TRBV19; D perhaps matches TRBD1 (5 bases). The germline V gene encodes CDR1 LNHDA and CDR2 SQIVND (reference sequence). Between the trimmed V and J ends, which lost 1 base and 4 bases, there was a span of 7 bases. The CDR3 is 13 residues long. The CDR3 spells CASSIGTTETQYF. Here the CDR3 DNA reads TGTGCCAGTAGTATAGGGACAACAGAGACCCAGTACTTC.

The chain is built from TRBV20-1 and TRBJ1-6, with TRBD1 identical over 7 bases. V shed 3 bases and J 8 bases; nucleotides not matched to a gene: 7. This CDR3 has 14 amino acids. CDR1 and CDR2 (germline): DFQATT, SNEGSKA (reference sequence). Here the CDR3 reads CSASNDREDSPLHF. CDR3 bases: TGCAGTGCTAGTAATGACAGGGAGGATTCACCCCTCCACTTT.

The gene calls are TRBV6-5 and TRBJ1-4; the D is unclear. The CDR3 extends over 14 amino acids. Germline CDR1 is MNHEY and CDR2 is SVGAGI. V was trimmed by 5 bases and J by 11 bases, leaving 18 bases between them. For the CDR3, the DNA is TGTGCCAGCAGTATAGGACTCGGGTTAAGGAAACTGTTTTTT. Residues: CASSIGLGLRKLFF.

This chain connects TRBV9 to TRBJ1-4; D is perhaps TRBD1 (5 bases). The CDR3 runs to 18 residues. Germline V gene data show CDR1 as SGDLS and CDR2 as YYNGEE. The germline V and J ends were trimmed by 4 bases and 2 bases, with 21 bases remaining between them. CDR3: CASSTGLGGFRTNEKLFF. The DNA of the CDR3 is TGTGCCAGCAGCACAGGTCTTGGGGGGTTCAGGACTAATGAAAAACTGTTTTTT. Drawing the rest from reference TRBV9 and TRBJ1-4, the complete variable domain is DSGVTQTPKHLITATGQRVTLRCSPRSGDLSVYWYQQSLDQGLQFLIQYYNGEERAKGNILERFSAQQFPDLHSELNLSSLELGDSALYFCASSTGLGGFRTNEKLFFGSGTQLSVL.

V usage is TRBV3-1 (or the pseudogene TRBV3-2) and J usage is TRBJ2-3; TRBD2 aligns across 10 bases. V shed 4 bases and J 4 bases; nucleotides not matched to a gene: 11. Germline lookup yields CDR1 LGHDT and CDR2 YNNKEL (reference sequence). The CDR3 spans 17 residues. CDR3 in amino acids: CASSLRSSGSGSDTQYF. CDR3 nucleotides: TGTGCCAGCAGCCTAAGATCTAGCGGGAGTGGGTCAGATACGCAGTATTTT.

The chain uses TRBV5-1 and TRBJ1-1, with D possibly matching TRBD1 (6 bases). The germline V gene encodes CDR1 SGHRS and CDR2 YFSETQ. The V end lost 0 bases, the J end lost 0 bases, and 15 bases lay between the germline ends. The CDR3 is 17 amino acids. The CDR3 here is CASSLAGTPLMNTEAFF. CDR3 nucleotides: TGCGCCAGCAGCTTGGCCGGGACACCACTCATGAACACTGAAGCTTTCTTT.

The gene calls are TRBV18 and TRBJ2-5; TRBD1 agrees at 7 bases. The germline V gene has CDR1 KGHSH and CDR2 LQKENI. The CDR3 sequence is 15 residues long. J gave up 2 bases and V 3 bases, and 6 bases lay outside the gene matches. The CDR3 region is CASSPPAGGQETQYF. CDR3 coding DNA: TGTGCCAGCTCACCCCCAGCAGGGGGACAAGAGACCCAGTACTTC. The variable domain in full, completed from reference TRBV18 and TRBJ2-5, reads NAGVMQNPRHLVRRRGQEARLRCSPMKGHSHVYWYRQLPEEGLKFMVYLQKENIIDESGMPKERFSAEFPKEGPSILRIQQVVRGDSAAYFCASSPPAGGQETQYFGPGTRLLVL.

This chain links TRBV6-2 or TRBV6-3 with TRBJ2-5; 8 bases match TRBD2. CDR1 and CDR2 (germline): MNHEY, SVGEGT. This CDR3 contains 18 residues. The J segment lost 4 bases and the V segment lost 0 bases, leaving 13 bases of the junction unmatched. CDR3 loop: CASSYSRGGGGRTETQYF. CDR3 coding DNA: TGTGCCAGCAGTTACTCACGTGGTGGCGGGGGGCGTACAGAGACCCAGTACTTC.